Following are 29 T cell receptor beta chains from one sample sequenced in a study of blood T cell repertoires in COVID-19. TCRdb's table, derived via immunoSEQ multiplex PCR, lists solely in-frame clones and lacks some. The sample has some 50,000 clones, about three quarters seen once. The sequenced material came from peripheral blood. Receptor source: a human donor with active or convalescent COVID-19. The donor label of this sample is uncertain.

The rearrangement links TRBV9 to TRBJ2-1; TRBD2 agrees at 9 bases. The trim removed 2 bases at V and 0 bases at J, leaving 3 bases unmatched. Germline assignment: CDR1 SGDLS and CDR2 YYNGEE. This CDR3 is built from 16 residues. The chain's CDR3 is CASSVSSGSSYNEQFF. The CDR3 nucleotides read TGTGCCAGCAGCGTGAGTAGCGGGAGCTCCTACAATGAGCAGTTCTTC.

The chain joins TRBV1 to TRBJ2-3; the DNA was not compared with TRBD2, the D call given in the table. TRBV1 is a pseudogene locus. This CDR3 spans 19 amino acids. CDR3 amino acids: CTSSQDLKPTGRGADTQYF. The DNA of the CDR3 is TGCACCAGCAGCCAAGATCTCAAGCCGACAGGGCGGGGGGCAGATACGCAGTATTTT.

CDR3 DNA sequence: TGCGCCAGCAGCTTAGGTGGCAGCGGTCAAGAGACCCAGTACTTC. It yields the protein CASSLGGSGQETQYF. This chain uses TRBV5-1 with TRBJ2-5, with TRBD2 as a possible D gene (5 bases). The germline gives CDR1 SGHRS, CDR2 YFSETQ. The V gene lost 2 bases and the J gene lost 2 bases, with 13 bases spanning the gap. This CDR3 contains 15 residues.

The chain joins TRBV4-2 to TRBJ2-1, with TRBD1 matching 9 bases. The CDR3 spans 15 residues. The ends lost 5 bases at V and 6 bases at J; junction bases unmatched: 8. Germline CDR1 LGHNA, CDR2 YNFKEQ. The DNA for the CDR3 is TGTGCCAGCAGCGGCCGGGACAGGGAATCCAATGAGCAGTTCTTC. This codes for CASSGRDRESNEQFF.

J is TRBJ2-1 and V is TRBV29-1, with 8 bases identical to TRBD1. The trim removed 3 bases at V and 8 bases at J, leaving 6 bases unmatched. Germline values: CDR1 SQVTM, CDR2 ANQGSEA. This CDR3 spans 13 amino acids. Here the CDR3 reads CSVDPQGGDEQFF. The CDR3 DNA is TGCAGCGTTGATCCACAGGGGGGCGATGAGCAGTTCTTC.

V is TRBV30 and J is TRBJ1-2; tentative D call: TRBD1 (5 bases). The CDR3 extends over 13 amino acids. V dropped 1 base and J dropped 4 bases, with 10 bases sitting between them. Germline loops: CDR1 GTSNPN, CDR2 SVGIG (reference sequence). The CDR3 DNA follows: TGTGCCTGGAGTGGTCAGGGTGGCTATGGCTACACCTTC. This translates into CAWSGQGGYGYTF.

V usage is TRBV28 and J usage is TRBJ1-1; 7 bases match TRBD1. CDR1 MDHEN and CDR2 SYDVKM come from the germline V gene. The CDR3 length is 13 residues. After removal of 6 bases from V and 5 bases from J, the junction contained 6 bases not matched to a gene. The CDR3 bases are TGTGCCAGCAGGTCGGGACAGATGACTGAAGCTTTCTTT. Translating gives CASRSGQMTEAFF.

This clone was seen a handful of times. CDR3 region: CASSQVRGRREQYF. The CDR3 coding sequence is TGTGCCAGCAGCCAAGTCCGGGGTAGACGCGAGCAGTACTTC. The chain uses TRBV3-1 (or the pseudogene TRBV3-2) and TRBJ2-7, with D possibly matching TRBD2 (5 bases). The CDR3 sequence is 14 residues long. V lost 1 base and J 6 bases, leaving 13 bases between the germline ends. Looked up from germline, CDR1 is LGHDT and CDR2 is YNNKEL (reference sequence).

CDR3 nucleotides: TGCGCCAGCAGCTTGGAAAACAGGGGGCCCCACGAGCAGTACTTC. Translating it yields CASSLENRGPHEQYF. The rearrangement uses TRBV5-1 and TRBJ2-7; 9 bases align to TRBD1. CDR1 and CDR2 from the germline V gene are SGHRS and YFSETQ. The CDR3 is made up of 15 amino acids. Losses at the gene ends were 0 bases for V and 5 bases for J; bases not matched to a gene: 6.

The gene calls are TRBV11-3 and TRBJ1-5; TRBD1 might be the D (5 bases). Trimming removed 3 bases at V and 8 bases at J, with 14 bases between. CDR3 length: 14 residues. The germline V gene has CDR1 SGHNT and CDR2 YENEEA. The DNA for the CDR3 is TGTGCCAGCAGCTTGAGCAGGGTGGCGAAGCCCCAGCATTTT. Amino acid sequence: CASSLSRVAKPQHF.

The genes are TRBV24-1 and TRBJ2-3; 7 bases are shared with TRBD2. The CDR3 length is 16 residues. Per the germline V gene, CDR1 is KGHDR and CDR2 is SFDVKD. Unmatched junction bases numbered 11, after V lost 2 bases and J lost 7 bases. Written as DNA, the CDR3 is TGTGCCACCAGTGATTCCTCTAGCGGACTAGGGAATACGCAGTATTTT. It codes for CATSDSSSGLGNTQYF.

This clone has a single count. The chain has TRBV7-2 and TRBJ2-1, with 8 bases aligning to TRBD2. V was pared by 8 bases and J by 9 bases, with 9 bases of the junction left unmatched. Germline values: CDR1 SGHTA, CDR2 FQGNSA. This CDR3 has 13 amino acids. The CDR3 bases are TGTGCCAGCCGACGAGCGGGAGAGAGTGAGCAGTTCTTC. This translates into CASRRAGESEQFF.

The chain couples TRBV19 to TRBJ1-1, with D possibly being TRBD1 (5 bases). V lost 6 bases and J 4 bases, leaving 12 bases between the germline ends. Looked up from germline, CDR1 is LNHDA and CDR2 is SQIVND (reference sequence). The CDR3 is made up of 13 amino acids. The CDR3 region has the DNA TGTGCCAGTAGAGGGGCCCTGATCACTGAAGCTTTCTTT. It codes for CASRGALITEAFF.

The V gene is TRBV7-3, the J gene TRBJ2-1; 9 bases map to TRBD1. The CDR3 is 14 residues long. Losses at the gene ends were 5 bases for V and 7 bases for J; bases not matched to a gene: 6. Germline V gene data show CDR1 as SGHTA and CDR2 as FQGTGA. For the CDR3, the DNA is TGTGCCAGCAGCCTGATCGGGACAGGGAATGAGCAGTTCTTC. This translates into CASSLIGTGNEQFF.

This chain connects TRBV2 to TRBJ2-2; 11 positions agree with TRBD2. The V and J ends lost 7 bases and 5 bases, in that order; junction bases with no gene match: 9. There are 16 residues in the CDR3. Per the germline V gene, CDR1 is SNHLY and CDR2 is FYNNEI. CDR3 coding DNA: TGTGCCAGCAAAACTAGCGGGAGTAGCGGGACCGGGGAGCTGTTTTTT. Translation: CASKTSGSSGTGELFF.

CDR3 in DNA: TGTGCCAGCAGTCCAGGACAGAGCAACACTGAAGCTTTCTTT. Its translation is CASSPGQSNTEAFF. The chain joins TRBV3-1 (or the pseudogene TRBV3-2) to TRBJ1-1, with D possibly matching TRBD1 (6 bases). This CDR3 region has 14 residues. The germline CDR1 and CDR2 sequences are LGHDT and YNNKEL (reference sequence). Trimming took off 6 bases at V and 2 bases at J, with 13 bases between the two ends.

V usage is TRBV5-6 and J usage is TRBJ1-4; unclear D gene. CDR3 length: 17 residues. With 2 bases removed from V and 0 bases from J, the gap between germline ends came to 14 bases. Germline V CDR1 and CDR2: SGHDT, YYEEEE. In DNA, the CDR3 is TGTGCCAGCAGCTTACTACTGAGCGGCCCAACTAATGAAAAACTGTTTTTT. Its protein is CASSLLLSGPTNEKLFF. Drawing the rest from reference TRBV5-6 and TRBJ1-4, the complete variable domain is DAGVTQSPTHLIKTRGQQVTLRCSPKSGHDTVSWYQQALGQGPQFIFQYYEEEERQRGNFPDRFSGHQFPNYSSELNVNALLLGDSALYLCASSLLLSGPTNEKLFFGSGTQLSVL.

This clone appeared a few times. Within the sample, other DNA sequences also encode this same CDR3. The chain uses TRBV30 and TRBJ2-7; weak D call: TRBD2 (6 bases). The V gene lost 3 bases and the J gene lost 3 bases, with 12 bases spanning the gap. The CDR3 is 13 amino acids. Looked up from germline, CDR1 is GTSNPN and CDR2 is SVGIG (reference sequence). The CDR3 DNA reads TGTGCCTGGAGCCGGGGCGGGAACTACGAGCAGTACTTC. Translation: CAWSRGGNYEQYF.

This chain joins TRBV2 and TRBJ2-5; 13 nucleotides match TRBD2. Germline-derived CDR1 and CDR2 are SNHLY and FYNNEI. V lost 9 bases, J lost 3 bases, and 1 base stayed unmatched. The CDR3 loop spans 13 amino acids. DNA of the CDR3: TGTGCCAGTGGACTAGCGGGGGAAGAGACCCAGTACTTC. Encoded protein: CASGLAGEETQYF.

This clone was detected a few times. V usage is TRBV20-1 and J usage is TRBJ2-7, with D unresolved. Germline V CDR1 and CDR2: DFQATT, SNEGSKA (reference sequence). The CDR3 consists of 11 residues. Trimming removed 0 bases from V and 6 bases from J, with 6 bases in between. DNA for the CDR3: TGCAGTGCTAGAGATAGTCCCGAGCAGTACTTC. Protein product: CSARDSPEQYF.

The chain uses TRBV11-2 and TRBJ2-1, with TRBD2 as a possible D gene (6 bases). Deletions cut 4 bases from V and 10 bases from J, with 20 bases between. CDR1 SGHAT and CDR2 FQNNGV come from the germline V gene. This CDR3 is built from 15 residues. Written as DNA, the CDR3 is TGTGCCAGCAGCTACCGCGGGGTGCGGAATCCCGAGCAGTTCTTC. Translating gives CASSYRGVRNPEQFF. The full variable domain, completed using reference TRBV11-2 and TRBJ2-1, is EAGVAQSPRYKIIEKRQSVAFWCNPISGHATLYWYQQILGQGPKLLIQFQNNGVVDDSQLPKDRFSAERLKGVDSTLKIQPAKLEDSAVYLCASSYRGVRNPEQFFGPGTRLTVL.

The rearrangement joins TRBV18 to TRBJ1-4; 8 bases match TRBD1. The CDR3 has 16 residues. V lost 1 base and J lost 8; bases outside the gene matches: 9. Looked up from germline, CDR1 is KGHSH and CDR2 is LQKENI. The CDR3 nucleotides read TGTGCCAGCTCACCACTAGGACAGGGTCTACGAGAAAAACTGTTTTTT. This encodes CASSPLGQGLREKLFF.

The chain joins TRBV5-4 to TRBJ1-1; no clear D. The germline V gene has CDR1 SGHNT and CDR2 YYREEE (reference sequence). The CDR3 sequence is 12 residues long. Trimming pared 4 bases from V and 8 bases from J, leaving 12 bases between. The CDR3 DNA reads TGTGCCAGCAGCCGGGGAAGTTTGGAAGCTTTCTTT. Protein sequence: CASSRGSLEAFF.

This chain links TRBV3-1 (or the pseudogene TRBV3-2) with TRBJ2-1, with TRBD2 matching over 10 bases. V gave up 2 bases and J gave up 2 bases; unmatched junction bases: 0. The CDR3 sequence is 15 residues long. Germline CDR1 reads LGHDT; CDR2 reads YNNKEL (reference sequence). The CDR3 is CASSQTSGTYNEQFF. In nucleotides, the CDR3 is TGTGCCAGCAGCCAAACTAGCGGGACCTACAATGAGCAGTTCTTC.

This rearrangement joins TRBV19 to TRBJ2-1, with D unclear. V dropped 8 bases and J dropped 7 bases, with 9 bases sitting between them. The CDR3 sequence is 11 residues long. CDR1 and CDR2 from the germline V gene are LNHDA and SQIVND (reference sequence). The CDR3 reads CASGDLNEQFF. CDR3 DNA: TGTGCCAGTGGAGACTTGAATGAGCAGTTCTTC.

The count of this clone is one. The chain employs TRBV4-1 and TRBJ2-2; 8 bases are shared with TRBD2. CDR3 size: 15 residues. CDR1 and CDR2 (germline): MGHRA, YSYEKL. CDR3 sequence (DNA): TGCCCCACCAGCCTGGCCGGGGGGGGGACCGGGGAGCTGTTTTTT. Protein product: CPTSLAGGGTGELFF.

V and J are TRBV28 and TRBJ2-7, with D uncertain. V lost 5 bases and J 3 bases, leaving 11 bases between the germline ends. Germline assignment: CDR1 MDHEN and CDR2 SYDVKM. This CDR3 contains 13 residues. DNA of the CDR3: TGTGCCAGCAGTGTCGGGTTTCTCTACGAGCAGTACTTC. Its translation is CASSVGFLYEQYF.

DNA for the CDR3: TGTGCCAGCAGTCCCGGACAGGGGGCTGGAAACACCATATATTTT. It is translated as CASSPGQGAGNTIYF. The chain combines TRBV28 with TRBJ1-3; 10 nucleotides line up with TRBD1. Per the germline V gene, CDR1 is MDHEN and CDR2 is SYDVKM. V dropped 5 bases and J dropped 2; count of bases not matched to a gene: 3. This CDR3 is built from 15 residues.

The gene calls are TRBV7-2 and TRBJ2-1, with 8 bases identical to TRBD2. Trimming took 1 base from V and 9 from J; bases not matched to a gene: 5. The CDR3 extends over 14 amino acids. Germline V lookup: CDR1 SGHTA, CDR2 FQGNSA. The CDR3: CASSLDGLALEQFF. The CDR3 DNA sequence: TGTGCCAGCAGCTTAGATGGACTAGCACTTGAGCAGTTCTTC. Full variable domain (remainder filled in from reference TRBV7-2 and TRBJ2-1): GAGVSQSPSNKVTEKGKDVELRCDPISGHTALYWYRQSLGQGLEFLIYFQGNSAPDKSGLPSDRFSAERTGGSVSTLTIQRTQQEDSAVYLCASSLDGLALEQFFGPGTRLTVL.